Below, 30 T cell receptor beta chains from the same sample are listed, as sequenced in a study of identical twins. TCRdb reanalysed the 5' RACE reads using MiXCR and keeps one entry per CDR3 protein. The sample carries 200,000 to 250,000 distinct CDR3 sequences, roughly 7% recorded once. The sample was also linked to a second study, of yellow fever vaccine responses in identical twins.

Sequenced input: memory (CD45RO+) T cells sorted from blood. The receptors originated from a young woman in good health.

This clonotype was counted at least ten times. The chain combines TRBV5-1 with TRBJ2-5, with D unresolved. The CDR3 totals 12 residues. Germline assignment: CDR1 SGHRS and CDR2 YFSETQ. Trimming removed 1 base from V and 3 bases from J, with 4 bases in between. The CDR3: CASSLPEETQYF. The CDR3 bases are TGCGCCAGCAGCTTGCCGGAAGAGACCCAGTACTTC.

This clonotype appeared a few times. The chain employs TRBV5-5 and TRBJ2-7; no clear D. V lost 5 bases to trimming and J lost 0 bases, with 9 bases between them. Germline CDR1 SGHKS, CDR2 YYEKEE (reference sequence). CDR3 length equals 13 residues. The CDR3 DNA sequence: TGTGCCAGCAGTTCCTCCTCCTCCTACGAGCAGTACTTC. This codes for CASSSSSSYEQYF.

The chain couples TRBV20-1 to TRBJ2-5; D is ambiguous. CDR1 and CDR2 from the germline V gene are DFQATT and SNEGSKA (reference sequence). The CDR3 is 12 residues long. V was cut by 2 bases and J by 5 bases, with 9 bases left in between. This CDR3 is CSARSSGETQYF. Here the CDR3 DNA reads TGCAGTGCTAGATCTAGTGGGGAGACCCAGTACTTC.

This clonotype was seen at least ten times. The V call is TRBV14, the J call TRBJ2-7; D unclear. The CDR3 is 11 residues long. V lost 1 base and J lost 6, with 4 bases in between. Germline lookup yields CDR1 SGHDN and CDR2 FVKESK. The CDR3 DNA reads TGTGCCAGCAGCCAAGGGGGCGAGCAGTACTTC. Its protein product is CASSQGGEQYF.

This clonotype was observed many times. The V and J genes are TRBV5-1 and TRBJ2-2; D gene uncertain. V was clipped by 0 bases and J by 4 bases, with 10 bases between them. CDR1 and CDR2 from the germline V gene are SGHRS and YFSETQ. This CDR3 region has 15 residues. The CDR3: CASSLDRISTGELFF. The DNA of the CDR3 is TGCGCCAGCAGCTTGGATAGGATTTCCACCGGGGAGCTGTTTTTT. Supplemented by reference TRBV5-1 and TRBJ2-2, the full variable domain reads KAGVTQTPRYLIKTRGQQVTLSCSPISGHRSVSWYQQTPGQGLQFLFEYFSETQRNKGNFPGRFSGRQFSNSRSEMNVSTLELGDSALYLCASSLDRISTGELFFGEGSRLTVL.

This clonotype was seen at least ten times. The chain is built from TRBV9 and TRBJ2-1, with D unresolved. Germline loops: CDR1 SGDLS, CDR2 YYNGEE. Trimming removed 5 bases from V and 0 bases from J, with 15 bases in between. This CDR3 comprises 16 residues. CDR3 sequence (DNA): TGTGCCAGCAGAGTCGCAGAACAGACCTCCTACAATGAGCAGTTCTTC. Translation gives CASRVAEQTSYNEQFF.

Turning to this clonotype: At one end, the junction sequence differs from germline, possibly due to a read error. This chain joins TRBV5-1 and TRBJ2-1, with D tentatively TRBD2 (6 bases). This CDR3 is built from 16 residues. Germline assignment: CDR1 SGHRS and CDR2 YFSETQ. The CDR3 DNA reads TGCGCCAGCAGCTTGGATGGCGGGGAGCGTATTAATGGGCAGTTCTTC. This codes for CASSLDGGERINGQFF.

This clonotype showed up many times. The rearrangement joins TRBV5-1 to TRBJ2-2, with 8 bases aligning to TRBD1. Trimming at V came to 2 bases and at J to 2 bases, leaving 5 bases not matched to a gene. From germline, CDR1 is SGHRS and CDR2 YFSETQ. The CDR3 spans 16 residues. CDR3 DNA sequence: TGCGCCAGCAGCTTCCACGACAGGGGCAACACCGGGGAGCTGTTTTTT. It yields the protein CASSFHDRGNTGELFF.

This clonotype was detected ten times or more. The chain combines TRBV11-2 with TRBJ1-2, with D possibly being TRBD1 (6 bases). This CDR3 is 14 amino acids long. Trimming removed 5 bases from V and 2 bases from J, with 12 bases in between. CDR1 and CDR2 (germline): SGHAT, FQNNGV. The CDR3, as DNA: TGTGCCAGCAGCGCGACAGGCAAGAACTATGGCTACACCTTC. This sequence encodes CASSATGKNYGYTF. Full variable domain (outside the CDR3, taken from reference TRBV11-2 and TRBJ1-2): EAGVAQSPRYKIIEKRQSVAFWCNPISGHATLYWYQQILGQGPKLLIQFQNNGVVDDSQLPKDRFSAERLKGVDSTLKIQPAKLEDSAVYLCASSATGKNYGYTFGSGTRLTVV.

In its sample, this clonotype was seen many times. The chain is built from TRBV12-3 or TRBV12-4 and TRBJ1-5, with 9 bases matching TRBD1. The CDR3 totals 16 residues. V was pared by 7 bases and J by 3 bases, with 10 bases of the junction left unmatched. The CDR3 DNA follows: TGTGCCAGCAAGGCTGTCGGACAGGGGAACAATCAGCCCCAGCATTTT. Translation gives CASKAVGQGNNQPQHF.

This clonotype has ten or more counts. The rearrangement uses TRBV7-9 and TRBJ2-7; 9 bases match TRBD1. The CDR3 is 14 residues long. The germline V gene encodes CDR1 SEHNR and CDR2 FQNEAQ (reference sequence). The trim removed 4 bases at V and 4 bases at J, leaving 5 bases unmatched. The CDR3 DNA sequence: TGTGCCAGCAGCTCCCCGGGACAGGGTTACGAGCAGTACTTC. Its protein product is CASSSPGQGYEQYF.

This chain joins TRBV18 and TRBJ2-7; the match to TRBD2 covers 8 bases. This CDR3 contains 12 residues. J gave up 3 bases and V 5 bases, and 0 bases lay outside the gene matches. Germline loops: CDR1 KGHSH, CDR2 LQKENI. This CDR3 is CASSAGGYEQYF. The CDR3, as DNA: TGTGCCAGCTCAGCGGGAGGCTACGAGCAGTACTTC. Full variable domain (remainder filled in from reference TRBV18 and TRBJ2-7): NAGVMQNPRHLVRRRGQEARLRCSPMKGHSHVYWYRQLPEEGLKFMVYLQKENIIDESGMPKERFSAEFPKEGPSILRIQQVVRGDSAAYFCASSAGGYEQYFGPGTRLTVT.

In its sample, this clonotype was seen many times. The chain is built from TRBV28 and TRBJ2-2; 11 nucleotides match TRBD1. The CDR3 totals 16 residues. J was trimmed by 8 bases and V by 6 bases; bases with no gene match: 11. CDR1 is MDHEN and CDR2 is SYDVKM in the germline V gene. The CDR3 loop is CASRPHSGTGGGELFF. CDR3 DNA sequence: TGTGCCAGCAGACCACACTCCGGGACAGGGGGAGGGGAGCTGTTTTTT. The full variable domain, rest sourced from reference TRBV28 and TRBJ2-2, is DVKVTQSSRYLVKRTGEKVFLECVQDMDHENMFWYRQDPGLGLRLIYFSYDVKMKEKGDIPEGYSVSREKKERFSLILESASTNQTSMYLCASRPHSGTGGGELFFGEGSRLTVL.

This clonotype was seen ten or more times. The rearrangement joins TRBV11-2 to TRBJ2-2; D not certain. Trimming stripped 4 bases from V and 3 bases from J, with 9 bases between. CDR3 length equals 14 residues. Germline assignment: CDR1 SGHAT and CDR2 FQNNGV. In nucleotides, the CDR3 is TGTGCCAGCAGCTCTACCTACGACACCGGGGAGCTGTTTTTT. It is translated as CASSSTYDTGELFF.

The chain is built from TRBV7-6 and TRBJ2-6; D possibly corresponds to TRBD1 (5 bases). In germline, CDR1 is SGHVS, CDR2 FNYEAQ. Between the trimmed V and J ends, which lost 5 bases and 1 base, there was a span of 12 bases. This CDR3 region has 16 residues. The CDR3 sequence is CASSATGNSGANVLTF. Written as DNA, the CDR3 is TGTGCCAGCAGCGCTACAGGAAATTCTGGGGCCAACGTCCTGACTTTC.

This clonotype has at least ten counts. The chain links TRBV12-3 or TRBV12-4 to TRBJ2-1, with 8 bases fitting TRBD2. The CDR3 sequence is 15 residues long. J lost 6 bases, V lost 7 bases, and 11 bases had no gene match. The CDR3 sequence is CASTRGGIGRNEQFF. CDR3 sequence (DNA): TGTGCCAGCACCCGGGGGGGGATAGGGCGCAATGAGCAGTTCTTC.

This clonotype was observed at least ten times. The chain is built from TRBV14 and TRBJ2-1, with D perhaps TRBD1 or TRBD2 (5 bases each). This CDR3 region has 16 residues. Germline CDR1 and CDR2: SGHDN and FVKESK. Trimming took 0 bases from V and 7 from J, leaving 16 bases between them. In nucleotides, the CDR3 is TGTGCCAGCAGCCAAGATTTGGGACCGATTAGGAATGAGCAGTTCTTC. This encodes CASSQDLGPIRNEQFF.

This sequence joins TRBV10-1 and TRBJ2-2; D call uncertain. This CDR3 is built from 14 residues. Trimming took off 5 bases at V and 6 bases at J, with 13 bases between the two ends. The germline gives CDR1 WNHNN, CDR2 SYGVQD (reference sequence). In DNA, the CDR3 is TGCGCCAGCAGTTCCGGGCGCCTGGCCGGGGAGCTGTTTTTT. Translating gives CASSSGRLAGELFF.

This clonotype was detected ten times or more. V and J are TRBV20-1 and TRBJ2-7, with TRBD1 matching 7 bases. This CDR3 comprises 13 residues. V shed 6 bases, J shed 0 bases, and the junction held 5 bases outside the gene matches. CDR1 and CDR2 (germline): DFQATT, SNEGSKA (reference sequence). The CDR3 DNA is TGCAGTGCAACGGGACAGAACTCCTACGAGCAGTACGTC. Translation gives CSATGQNSYEQYV.

The chain uses TRBV20-1 and TRBJ2-1; 9 positions agree with TRBD2. Germline V CDR1 and CDR2: DFQATT, SNEGSKA (reference sequence). J gave up 7 bases and V 0 bases, and 7 bases lay outside the gene matches. The length of the CDR3 is 15 residues. CDR3 in amino acids: CSAREAGGPGNEQFF. DNA for the CDR3: TGCAGTGCTAGAGAGGCGGGAGGGCCGGGGAATGAGCAGTTCTTC.

At least ten counts were recorded for this clonotype. The J gene is TRBJ1-6, the V gene TRBV12-3 or TRBV12-4; perhaps TRBD1 as D (5 bases). V was trimmed by 3 bases and J by 13 bases, leaving 16 bases between them. The CDR3 loop spans 14 amino acids. CDR3 coding DNA: TGTGCCAGCAGTTTTGGGGGGACCCTGGGGCCCCTCCACTTT. Protein: CASSFGGTLGPLHF.

The table lists this clonotype with many counts. The rearrangement uses TRBV12-3 or TRBV12-4 and TRBJ1-1, with a possible D match to TRBD1 (5 bases). The length of the CDR3 is 14 residues. V gave up 4 bases and J gave up 5 bases, with 14 bases separating them. This CDR3 reads CASSSNGGGTEAFF. The CDR3 region has the DNA TGTGCCAGCAGTTCTAACGGGGGGGGGACTGAAGCTTTCTTT.

This chain uses TRBV10-3 with TRBJ2-3, with a weak D call TRBD2 (7 bases). Germline CDR1 is ENHRY and CDR2 is SYGVKD. The CDR3 extends over 18 amino acids. V was pared by 3 bases and J by 3 bases, with 22 bases between. In nucleotides, the CDR3 is TGTGCCATCAGTGATCAACTAGGAACAGGGAGGGGAACAGATACGCAGTATTTT. Translating gives CAISDQLGTGRGTDTQYF.

This rearrangement joins TRBV18 to TRBJ2-7, with 10 bases identical to TRBD2. Looked up from germline, CDR1 is KGHSH and CDR2 is LQKENI. V was pared by 3 bases and J by 3 bases, with 2 bases of the junction left unmatched. The CDR3 totals 14 residues. CDR3 sequence (DNA): TGTGCCAGCTCACCCCTAGCGGGGGACTACGAGCAGTACGTC. Translated: CASSPLAGDYEQYV.

This chain uses TRBV6-1 with TRBJ1-2; a weak D match, TRBD1 (5 bases). The V end lost 3 bases, the J end lost 8 bases, and 13 bases lay between the germline ends. CDR1 and CDR2 from the germline V gene are MNHNS and SASEGT. CDR3 size: 13 residues. CDR3 sequence reads: CASSERTSQGYTF. CDR3 nucleotides: TGTGCCAGCAGTGAGAGGACATCCCAGGGCTACACCTTC.

This clonotype was observed many times. The chain combines TRBV12-3 or TRBV12-4 with TRBJ2-3, with 12 bases aligning to TRBD2. The V gene end was trimmed by 6 bases and the J gene end by 5 bases; junction bases not matched to a gene: 6. This CDR3 is 15 amino acids long. The CDR3 DNA reads as TGTGCCAGCAGCCTCCTAGCGGGGGGGCTAGATACGCAGTATTTT. Protein: CASSLLAGGLDTQYF.

This clonotype appeared many times. The gene calls are TRBV5-1 and TRBJ1-1, with D possibly TRBD1 on 5 matching bases. This CDR3 contains 15 residues. Trimming took off 3 bases at V and 0 bases at J, with 12 bases between the two ends. CDR1 is SGHRS and CDR2 is YFSETQ in the germline V gene. CDR3: CASSSAGGLNTEAFF. The CDR3 DNA reads as TGCGCCAGCAGCTCGGCGGGGGGACTGAACACTGAAGCTTTCTTT.

The chain has TRBV3-1 and TRBJ2-7; no clear D gene. Germline lookup yields CDR1 LGHDT and CDR2 YNNKEL (reference sequence). V was cut by 0 bases and J by 7 bases, with 10 bases left in between. The length of the CDR3 is 13 residues. CDR3 protein: CASSQDLLGEQYV. For the CDR3, the DNA is TGTGCCAGCAGCCAAGATCTTTTGGGGGAGCAGTACGTC.

The V gene is TRBV5-1, the J gene TRBJ2-1; 11 nucleotides line up with TRBD2. Germline CDR1 is SGHRS and CDR2 is YFSETQ. This CDR3 contains 14 residues. V was pared by 4 bases and J by 9 bases, with 6 bases of the junction left unmatched. In DNA form, the CDR3 reads TGCGCCAGCAGCGGAATAGCGGGGGGGCGTGAGCAGTTCTTC. Protein sequence: CASSGIAGGREQFF.

This clonotype was counted ten times or more. The rearrangement links TRBV28 to TRBJ2-1, with 7 bases aligning to TRBD2. The CDR3 covers 13 residues. The germline CDR1 and CDR2 sequences are MDHEN and SYDVKM. V shed 2 bases, J shed 9 bases, and the junction held 4 bases outside the gene matches. CDR3 DNA: TGTGCCAGCAGTTTACACCAGCGGGGTGAGCAGTTCTTC. It specifies CASSLHQRGEQFF.